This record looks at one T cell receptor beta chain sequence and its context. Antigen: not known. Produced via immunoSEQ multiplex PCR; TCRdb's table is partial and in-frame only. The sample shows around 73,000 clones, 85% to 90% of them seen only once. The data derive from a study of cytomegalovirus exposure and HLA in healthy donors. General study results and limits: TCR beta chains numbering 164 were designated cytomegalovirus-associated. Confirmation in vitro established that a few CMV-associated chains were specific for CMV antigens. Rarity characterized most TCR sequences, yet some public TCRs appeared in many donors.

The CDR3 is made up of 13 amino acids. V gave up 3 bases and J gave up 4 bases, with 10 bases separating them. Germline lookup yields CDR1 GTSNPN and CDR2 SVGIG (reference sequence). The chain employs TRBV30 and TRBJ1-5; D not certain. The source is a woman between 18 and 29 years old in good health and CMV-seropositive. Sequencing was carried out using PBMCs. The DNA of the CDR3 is TGTGCCTGGAGCCCCCGGGGAAATCAGCCCCAGCATTTT. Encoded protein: CAWSPRGNQPQHF. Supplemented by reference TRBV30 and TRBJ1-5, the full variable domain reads SQTIHQWPATLVQPVGSPLSLECTVEGTSNPNLYWYRQAAGRGLQLLFYSVGIGQISSEVPQNLSASRPQDRQFILSSKKLLLSDSGFYLCAWSPRGNQPQHFGDGTRLSIL.